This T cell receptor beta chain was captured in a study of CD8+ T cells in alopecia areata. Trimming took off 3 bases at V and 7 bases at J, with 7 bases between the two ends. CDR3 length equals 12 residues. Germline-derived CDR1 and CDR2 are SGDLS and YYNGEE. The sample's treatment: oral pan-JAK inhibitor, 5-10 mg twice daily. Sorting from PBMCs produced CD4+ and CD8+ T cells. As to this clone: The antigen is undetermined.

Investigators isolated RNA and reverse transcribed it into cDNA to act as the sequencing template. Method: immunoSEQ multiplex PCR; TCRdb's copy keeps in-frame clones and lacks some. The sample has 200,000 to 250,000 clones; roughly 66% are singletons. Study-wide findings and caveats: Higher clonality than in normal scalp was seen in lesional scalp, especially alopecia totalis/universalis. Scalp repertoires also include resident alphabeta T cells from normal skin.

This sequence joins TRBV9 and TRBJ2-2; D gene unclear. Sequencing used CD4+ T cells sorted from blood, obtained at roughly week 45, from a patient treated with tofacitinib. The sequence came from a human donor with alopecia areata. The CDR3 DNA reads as TGTGCCAGCAGCGCCCTCAGCGGGGAGCTGTTTTTT. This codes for CASSALSGELFF.